This T cell receptor beta chain emerged from a study of T cell changes during pregnancy in multiple sclerosis. Trimming shortened V by 6 bases and J by 7 bases, and 12 bases separated the two germline ends. This CDR3 has 12 amino acids. Germline CDR1 reads LNHDA; CDR2 reads SQIVND (reference sequence). Produced via immunoSEQ multiplex PCR; TCRdb's table is partial and in-frame only. The repertoire holds about 40,000 clones, with about nine tenths as singletons. The sample here was CD4+ T cells from peripheral blood mononuclear cells, taken before pregnancy. This clonotype originated in a female donor with multiple sclerosis, enrolled in a pregnancy study. The chain employs TRBV19 and TRBJ1-2, with D perhaps TRBD1 (5 bases). The DNA of the CDR3 is TGTGCCAGTAGCCTACAGGTGGGTGGCTACACCTTC. Translating gives CASSLQVGGYTF.